This is a list of T cell receptor beta chains from one sample in a study of T cell repertoires in cytomegalovirus infection. These receptors lack a known antigen. TCRdb re-analysed the reads in MiXCR, keeping a single row per CDR3 protein. The sample records 450,000 to 600,000 distinct CDR3 sequences, roughly a third being singletons. This specimen was cultured PBMCs, taken from culture after CMV antigen stimulation. These receptors originate from a human donor in good health (CMV status not recorded). Some clones in this sample may be carry-over from other donors' samples. CDR3s include the opening cysteine and the closing phenylalanine or tryptophan. The order of the fields is D gene, clone size, V gene, J gene, CDR3 DNA, CDR3 protein. A D gene is named only where the DNA matches it firmly. The listing skips clone size in some rows; elsewhere it reads once, few, many or a size class.

>NA|few|TRBV4-1|TRBJ2-2
TGCGCCAGCAGCCAACCGACAGACGCGAACACCGGGGAGCTGTTTTTT
CASSQPTDANTGELFF
>NA|NA|TRBV28|TRBJ1-2
TGTGCCAGCAGGTCTACAGGAGCTTCTAACTATGGCTACACCTTC
CASRSTGASNYGYTF
>TRBD2|NA|TRBV12-3/TRBV12-4|TRBJ2-2
TGTGCCAGCACCCTAGGACTAGCGGGACGGACCGGGGAGCTGTTTTTT
CASTLGLAGRTGELFF
>NA|many|TRBV20-1|TRBJ1-1
TGCAGTGCTAGCCTTCTACAGGGTCGGGACACTGAAGCTTTCTTT
CSASLLQGRDTEAFF
>NA|NA|TRBV11-2|TRBJ2-3
TGTGCCAGCAGCTCTGGGCGGGGACAGTTCACAGATACGCAGTATTTT
CASSSGRGQFTDTQYF
>NA|many|TRBV7-8|TRBJ2-1
TGTGCCAGCAGCCCGTTAGCGGTAAGCTCCTACAATGAGCAGTTCTTC
CASSPLAVSSYNEQFF
>NA|few|TRBV7-9|TRBJ2-5
TGTGCCAGCAGCTTTATCGGCAACGAAGAGACCCAGTACTTC
CASSFIGNEETQYF
>NA|NA|TRBV6-6|TRBJ1-1
TGTGCCAGCAGTTACTTCAAGGGGAACACTGAAGCTTTCTTT
CASSYFKGNTEAFF
>NA|few|TRBV7-2|TRBJ2-3
TGTGCCAGTCTCCGGGGGAGCCCCACAGATACGCAGTATTTT
CASLRGSPTDTQYF
>NA|NA|TRBV4-1|TRBJ1-1
TGCGCCAGCAGCCAAGGGGGGGCAGGGGCCTTTTTGGGCACTGAAGCTTTCTTT
CASSQGGAGAFLGTEAFF
>TRBD2|few|TRBV5-1|TRBJ2-1
TGCGCCACCACCGGGAGGTTAGGGAATGAGCAGTTCTTC
CATTGRLGNEQFF
>TRBD2|many|TRBV7-6|TRBJ2-1
TGTGCCAGCAGCGCAGCTATAGCGGGAGGGGACAATGAGCAGTTCTTC
CASSAAIAGGDNEQFF
>TRBD2|NA|TRBV5-6|TRBJ2-7
TGTGCCAGCAGCTTTGCGACTAGCGGGATCGACGAGCAGTACTTC
CASSFATSGIDEQYF
>NA|few|TRBV10-3|TRBJ1-1
TGTGCCATCAGTGAAAGGTCCGCGGACACTGAAGCTTTCTTT
CAISERSADTEAFF
>TRBD1|few|TRBV29-1|TRBJ2-1
TGCAGCACCCGCAGGGGGCGCGACGCTGAGCAGTTCTTC
CSTRRGRDAEQFF
>TRBD1|NA|TRBV6-2/TRBV6-3|TRBJ2-7
TGTGCCAGCCGTACCGGGACAGGGTTACTATACGAGCAGTACTTC
CASRTGTGLLYEQYF
>TRBD2|few|TRBV12-3/TRBV12-4|TRBJ2-7
TGTGCCAGCAGTTTAGAGGCGGGAGTCCCGGGCTACGAGCAGTACTTC
CASSLEAGVPGYEQYF
>NA|few|TRBV6-1|TRBJ2-4
TGTGCCAGCAGTGTAGGGGGGGGGTATAGGATGGACATTCAGTACTTC
CASSVGGGYRMDIQYF
>NA|NA|TRBV7-6|TRBJ2-3
TGTGCCAGCAGCCGTGAGGGGGACGTTGTAGATACGCAGTATTTT
CASSREGDVVDTQYF
>TRBD2|NA|TRBV20-1|TRBJ2-1
TGCAGTGCTAGGACCATAGCGGGAGAGAGCTACAATGAGCAGTTCTTC
CSARTIAGESYNEQFF
>NA|few|TRBV3-1|TRBJ1-2
TGTGCCAGCAGCCTCGAGGGACACCTGTATGGCTACACCTTC
CASSLEGHLYGYTF
>TRBD1|few|TRBV29-1|TRBJ2-7
TGCAGCGTTTCAAGCCGGGACAGGGTCGTCGAGCAGTACTTC
CSVSSRDRVVEQYF
>NA|NA|TRBV7-2|TRBJ1-2
TGTGCCAGCAGCTTATTGATCTTTGGCAGGGGCAGTGGCTACACCTTC
CASSLLIFGRGSGYTF